This T cell receptor (beta chain) stems from a study of blood T cell repertoires in COVID-19. Study details: COVID-19 samples, acute and convalescent, were from the United States, Italy and Spain. T cells, B-cell-depleted T cells, or PBMCs supplied cDNA or gDNA.

Germline loops: CDR1 GTSNPN, CDR2 SVGIG (reference sequence). The CDR3 consists of 14 residues. Deletions cut 0 bases from V and 8 bases from J, with 11 bases between. As handled by the study authors: Amplification with reference gene primers provided the estimates of nucleated cell counts. Here immunoSEQ multiplex PCR was the method, and the copy in TCRdb shows in-frame clones only, minus some. V and J calls and clone size follow that table, whereas D and trimming were derived from the DNA. Among 200,000 to 250,000 clones listed, approximately 83% were seen once. Seattle patients were enrolled during active infection and followed longitudinally. This clone has just one count.

The chain carries TRBV30 and TRBJ1-6, with D maybe TRBD1 (5 bases). This sequence originates from a woman aged 25 to 39 with COVID-19, enrolled during active disease. The specimen was peripheral blood. The CDR3: CAWSVRGSDSPLHF. The CDR3 nucleotides are TGTGCCTGGAGTGTACGGGGGTCGGATTCACCCCTCCACTTT.